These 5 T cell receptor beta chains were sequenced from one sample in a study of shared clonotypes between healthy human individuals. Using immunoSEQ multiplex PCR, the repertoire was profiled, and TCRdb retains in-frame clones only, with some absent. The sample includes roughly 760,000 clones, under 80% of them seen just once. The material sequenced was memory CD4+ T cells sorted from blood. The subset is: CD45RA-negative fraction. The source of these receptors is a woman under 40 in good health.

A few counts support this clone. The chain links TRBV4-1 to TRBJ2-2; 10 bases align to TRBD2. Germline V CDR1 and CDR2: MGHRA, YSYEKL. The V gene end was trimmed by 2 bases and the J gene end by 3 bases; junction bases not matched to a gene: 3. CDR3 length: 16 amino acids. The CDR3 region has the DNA TGCGCCAGCAGCCAACTAGCGGGAGACGACACCGGGGAGCTGTTTTTT. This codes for CASSQLAGDDTGELFF.

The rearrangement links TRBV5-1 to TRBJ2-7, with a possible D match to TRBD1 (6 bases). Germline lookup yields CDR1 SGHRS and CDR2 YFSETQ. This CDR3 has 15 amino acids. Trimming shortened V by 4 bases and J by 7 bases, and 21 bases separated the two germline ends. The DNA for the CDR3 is TGCGCCAGCAGCCAACCGGCACAGGGACCGAGAGAGCAGTACTTC. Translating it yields CASSQPAQGPREQYF. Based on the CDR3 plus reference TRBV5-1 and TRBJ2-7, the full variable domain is KAGVTQTPRYLIKTRGQQVTLSCSPISGHRSVSWYQQTPGQGLQFLFEYFSETQRNKGNFPGRFSGRQFSNSRSEMNVSTLELGDSALYLCASSQPAQGPREQYFGPGTRLTVT.

The chain's CDR3 is CASSLGTGAYSNQPQHF. In DNA form, the CDR3 reads TGTGCCAGCAGTTTAGGGACAGGAGCTTATAGCAATCAGCCCCAGCATTTT. The chain couples TRBV28 to TRBJ1-5; 8 bases align to TRBD1. Germline-derived CDR1 and CDR2 are MDHEN and SYDVKM. The V segment lost 2 bases and the J segment 0 bases; nucleotides outside the gene matches: 6. The CDR3 consists of 17 residues.

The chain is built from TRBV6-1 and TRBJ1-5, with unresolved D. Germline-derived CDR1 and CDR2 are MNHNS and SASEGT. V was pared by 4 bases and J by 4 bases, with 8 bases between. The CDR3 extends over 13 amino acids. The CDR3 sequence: CASSGGWNQPQHF. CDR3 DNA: TGTGCCAGCAGTGGAGGGTGGAATCAGCCCCAGCATTTT.

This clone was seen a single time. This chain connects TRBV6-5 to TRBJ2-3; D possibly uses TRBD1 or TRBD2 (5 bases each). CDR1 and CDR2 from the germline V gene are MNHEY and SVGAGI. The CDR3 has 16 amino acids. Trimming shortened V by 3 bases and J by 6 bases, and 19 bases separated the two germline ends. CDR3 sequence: CASSYAVEGSDDTQYF. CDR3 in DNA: TGTGCCAGCAGTTATGCCGTAGAGGGGTCGGATGATACGCAGTATTTT.